This T cell receptor (beta chain) was retrieved from a study of blood T cells in healthy people across ages. General study findings and limits: Possibly confounding the expanded clonotype changes was the fact that donor CMV status was unknown. The fall in TCR beta diversity per million T cells was roughly linear with age. Conclusively comparing naive with antigen-experienced cells was impossible with unsorted PBMCs.

CDR1 and CDR2 (germline): SEHNR, FQNEAQ (reference sequence). The CDR3 runs 17 residues. A note on this clonotype: The antigen remains unidentified.

Per sample, no less than 5.5 micrograms of total RNA were extracted. A second about 7 to 12 cycle PCR used barcoded and J-beta primers. TCRdb reprocessed the 5' RACE reads with MiXCR, giving one entry per CDR3 protein. This sample has about 770,000 distinct CDR3 sequences, with about 42% found just once. This rearrangement joins TRBV7-9 to TRBJ2-7; 12 bases map to TRBD2. The end of the DNA fits TRBJ2-5 better, so the J call may be wrong. Sequencing input: blood. The sequence was collected from a man between 60 and 75 years old in good health. The CDR3 is CASSLTGTSGFQETQYF. The CDR3 nucleotides are TGTGCCAGCAGCTTAACCGGGACTAGCGGGTTCCAAGAGACCCAGTACTTC.